These T cell receptor beta chains were read from a single sample in a study of blood T cell repertoires in COVID-19. Profiled with immunoSEQ multiplex PCR; TCRdb holds only in-frame clones, not every one. The sample lists 150,000 to 200,000 clones, approximately 90% seen once, with about 22% in the top ten. The specimen sequenced was PBMCs or T cells enriched from blood (not recorded which). These TCRs come from a woman between 35 and 50 years old in a cohort exposed to, infected with or recovered from COVID-19 (not recorded which). The CDR3 runs from the conserved cysteine through the conserved F or W.

j_call	v_call	cdr3_aa
TRBJ2-3	TRBV10-3	CAISESRAGGINTDTQYF
TRBJ2-2	TRBV7-2	CASSLVGRTGELFF
TRBJ1-2	TRBV6-2/TRBV6-3	CASSSTRSSGYTF
TRBJ1-1	TRBV27	CASSLTGTNTEAFF
TRBJ1-2	TRBV6-5	CASSRGQLNYGYTF
TRBJ2-3	TRBV5-1	CASSLGPGGVRYTQYF
TRBJ2-7	TRBV13	CASSLGDSGHEQYF
TRBJ1-6	TRBV4-3	CASSQEGGRSNSPLHF
TRBJ1-1	TRBV13	CASSMAGNTEAFF
TRBJ1-2	TRBV27	CASSFLGQGGNGYTF
TRBJ2-3	TRBV11-2	CASSTGLAAGLDTQYF
TRBJ1-5	TRBV4-1	CASSGTGSNQPQHF
TRBJ2-1	TRBV2	CAKGQDYNEQFF
TRBJ1-2	TRBV11-2	CASSPYGDGYTF
TRBJ2-1	TRBV11-2	CASSALAGGNEQFF
TRBJ2-2	TRBV27	CASSGVGVANTGELFF
TRBJ1-3	TRBV4-1	CASSQGEAYLSGNTIYF
TRBJ1-1	TRBV4-2	CASSPKGMGTEAFF
TRBJ2-7	TRBV21-1	CASSSGLAGSYEQYF
TRBJ1-1	TRBV10-2	CASRRQGEAFF
TRBJ2-5	TRBV19	CASSIDRGGETQYF
TRBJ2-3	TRBV11-2	CASSLASGGASDTQYF
TRBJ1-2	TRBV4-1	CASSLGPGDPYGYTF
TRBJ1-1	TRBV5-1	CASSLQGDGEAFF
TRBJ1-1	TRBV5-4	CASSRGQIESTEAFF
TRBJ2-1	TRBV20-1	CSGREDNEQFF
TRBJ2-5	TRBV4-1	CASSSRSGEETQYF